The 16 T cell receptor beta chains below were found in one sample sequenced in a study of cytomegalovirus exposure and HLA in healthy donors. The PCR ran on 60 Vbeta and 13 Jbeta primers. Produced via immunoSEQ multiplex PCR; TCRdb's table is partial and in-frame only. The table includes 210,000 or so clones, less than 85% detected once. Sequencing used PBMCs. All receptors derive from a girl aged 2 to 10 in good health and CMV-seronegative.

The chain uses TRBV6-1 and TRBJ1-1; tentatively, D is TRBD1 (6 bases). CDR1 and CDR2 from the germline V gene are MNHNS and SASEGT. V was cut by 6 bases and J by 10 bases, with 21 bases left in between. CDR3 length: 14 residues. CDR3 in DNA: TGTGCCAGCAGCCCTTATCGACAGGCCAGTGGAGCTTTCTTT. Its protein product is CASSPYRQASGAFF.

This clone has only one observation. The chain is built from TRBV18 and TRBJ1-2, with 8 positions matching TRBD1. The CDR3 runs to 12 residues. The germline gives CDR1 KGHSH, CDR2 LQKENI. J gave up 4 bases and V 8 bases, and 3 bases lay outside the gene matches. As DNA, the CDR3 is TGTGCCAGCGCTACAGGGGGCTATGGCTACACCTTC. As protein: CASATGGYGYTF.

The CDR3 reads CAISESSPNMSEQYF. DNA for the CDR3: TGTGCCATCAGTGAGTCGTCCCCCAACATGTCCGAGCAGTACTTC. J is TRBJ2-7 and V is TRBV10-3; no definite D call. Trimming shortened V by 0 bases and J by 6 bases, and 15 bases separated the two germline ends. The germline V gene encodes CDR1 ENHRY and CDR2 SYGVKD. The length of the CDR3 is 15 residues.

The genes are TRBV7-9 and TRBJ2-5; maybe TRBD2 (6 bases). The germline V gene has CDR1 SEHNR and CDR2 FQNEAQ (reference sequence). The CDR3 extends over 16 amino acids. V gave up 0 bases and J gave up 7 bases, with 18 bases separating them. CDR3 sequence reads: CASSLALSGPHPTQYF. For the CDR3, the DNA is TGTGCCAGCAGCTTAGCGCTAAGCGGGCCCCACCCGACCCAGTACTTC. The full variable domain, in which reference TRBV7-9 and TRBJ2-5 provide the parts outside the CDR3, is DTGVSQNPRHKITKRGQNVTFRCDPISEHNRLYWYRQTLGQGPEFLTYFQNEAQLEKSRLLSDRFSAERPKGSFSTLEIQRTEQGDSAMYLCASSLALSGPHPTQYFGPGTRLLVL.

The J gene is TRBJ2-7, the V gene TRBV11-3; 7 bases are a match to TRBD1. V trimming: 7 bases; J trimming: 4 bases; junction bases outside the gene matches: 10. The germline V gene has CDR1 SGHNT and CDR2 YENEEA. The CDR3 contains 14 residues. The CDR3 loop is CASISGQEFYEQYF. DNA for the CDR3: TGTGCCAGCATTTCCGGACAGGAATTTTACGAGCAGTACTTC.

The genes are TRBV9 and TRBJ1-2, with a weak D call TRBD1 (6 bases). V lost 6 bases and J lost 1, with 16 bases in between. The CDR3 length is 15 residues. The V gene's germline CDR1 is SGDLS and CDR2 YYNGEE. CDR3 residues: CASNPGQPYNYGYTF. The CDR3 DNA is TGTGCCAGCAACCCCGGACAGCCTTATAACTATGGCTACACCTTC. The full variable domain, rest sourced from reference TRBV9 and TRBJ1-2, is DSGVTQTPKHLITATGQRVTLRCSPRSGDLSVYWYQQSLDQGLQFLIQYYNGEERAKGNILERFSAQQFPDLHSELNLSSLELGDSALYFCASNPGQPYNYGYTFGSGTRLTVV.

The table lists this clone with a few counts. V usage is TRBV6-5 and J usage is TRBJ2-5, with TRBD1 as a possible D gene (6 bases). The CDR3 is 15 residues long. The V and J ends lost 6 bases and 2 bases respectively, with 16 bases between them. Germline values: CDR1 MNHEY, CDR2 SVGAGI. The CDR3 DNA is TGTGCCAGCAGCAGTCTGATTGGACAGCAAGAGACCCAGTACTTC. Its translation: CASSSLIGQQETQYF.

The gene calls are TRBV5-4 and TRBJ1-4; 9 bases map to TRBD1. CDR1 and CDR2 from the germline V gene are SGHNT and YYREEE (reference sequence). The CDR3 totals 17 residues. J gave up 1 base and V 1 base, and 5 bases lay outside the gene matches. CDR3 residues: CASSLYRGHGTNEKLFF. The CDR3 nucleotides read TGTGCCAGCAGCTTGTACAGGGGGCATGGAACTAATGAAAAACTGTTTTTT. The variable domain in full, with the rest retrieved from reference TRBV5-4 and TRBJ1-4, is ETGVTQSPTHLIKTRGQQVTLRCSSQSGHNTVSWYQQALGQGPQFIFQYYREEENGRGNFPPRFSGLQFPNYSSELNVNALELDDSALYLCASSLYRGHGTNEKLFFGSGTQLSVL.

The V call is TRBV7-9, the J call TRBJ2-3; 9 bases match TRBD2. J was trimmed by 2 bases and V by 1 base; bases with no gene match: 4. Germline assignment: CDR1 SEHNR and CDR2 FQNEAQ (reference sequence). The CDR3 loop spans 16 amino acids. CDR3 amino acids: CASSLVASGDTDTQYF. The CDR3 nucleotides are TGTGCCAGCAGCTTAGTAGCTAGCGGGGACACAGATACGCAGTATTTT.

With regard to this clone: Mismatch with germline at one junction end may stem from a read error. The chain has TRBV27 and TRBJ2-7, with 11 bases aligning to TRBD1. The CDR3 loop spans 15 amino acids. Germline lookup yields CDR1 MNHEY and CDR2 SMNVEV (reference sequence). CDR3 in DNA: TGTGCCAGCGGTTTAAAGGGACAGGGGGGTTACGAGCAGTACTTC. As protein: CASGLKGQGGYEQYF.

The V gene is TRBV18, the J gene TRBJ1-2; D is unclear. The length of the CDR3 is 14 residues. Germline CDR1 is KGHSH and CDR2 is LQKENI. Trimming took 5 bases from V and 3 from J, leaving 13 bases between them. The CDR3 loop is CASSSYQDHYGYTF. CDR3 DNA: TGTGCCAGCTCATCGTATCAGGATCACTATGGCTACACCTTC.

The CDR3 DNA reads TGCGCCAGCAGCAGGGGACAGATGGGCACTGAAGCTTTCTTT. Protein sequence: CASSRGQMGTEAFF. The chain combines TRBV5-1 with TRBJ1-1, with 7 bases lining up with TRBD1. The junction had 7 bases not matched to a gene; V was cut back by 4 bases and J by 4 bases. The CDR3 extends over 14 amino acids. The germline CDR1 and CDR2 sequences are SGHRS and YFSETQ.

The V call is TRBV11-2, the J call TRBJ2-1, with 7 bases identical to TRBD1. The CDR3 is 15 amino acids. Germline values: CDR1 SGHAT, CDR2 FQNNGV. V was pared by 2 bases and J by 7 bases, with 8 bases of the junction left unmatched. CDR3 DNA sequence: TGTGCCAGCAGCTTACGGTCAGGGGGATGGAATGAGCAGTTCTTC. As protein: CASSLRSGGWNEQFF.

This sequence joins TRBV7-9 and TRBJ1-1; D is perhaps TRBD1 (6 bases). The CDR3 sequence is 15 residues long. Per the germline V gene, CDR1 is SEHNR and CDR2 is FQNEAQ (reference sequence). Trimming removed 6 bases at V and 1 base at J, with 15 bases between. CDR3 sequence reads: CASRPTRTENTEAFF. The CDR3 bases are TGTGCCAGCAGGCCTACTCGGACAGAGAACACTGAAGCTTTCTTT.

The genes are TRBV6-5 and TRBJ2-5; no clear D. The CDR3 runs 12 residues. V was shortened by 8 bases and J by 7 bases, with 14 bases between the two germline ends. Germline values: CDR1 MNHEY, CDR2 SVGAGI. The CDR3: CASQPLRGTQYF. In nucleotides, the CDR3 is TGTGCCAGCCAACCCTTGAGAGGGACCCAGTACTTC.

V gene TRBV7-9 combines with J gene TRBJ1-2; 8 nucleotides agree with TRBD1. V shed 5 bases, J shed 4 bases, and the junction held 9 bases outside the gene matches. The germline V gene has CDR1 SEHNR and CDR2 FQNEAQ (reference sequence). The CDR3 spans 15 residues. This CDR3 is CASSPQTGAAYGYTF. In DNA, the CDR3 is TGTGCCAGCAGCCCCCAGACAGGGGCGGCCTATGGCTACACCTTC.